A single sample gave rise to the 3 T cell receptor beta chains below, sequenced in a study of T cell changes during pregnancy in multiple sclerosis. Assay: immunoSEQ multiplex PCR; the TCRdb copy retains only in-frame clones and omits some. The sample includes more than 95,000 clones, roughly 92% of them seen just once. Sample: peripheral blood, taken after pregnancy. All receptors come from a female donor with multiple sclerosis, enrolled in a pregnancy study.

The rearrangement joins TRBV30 to TRBJ2-2; 13 bases map to TRBD2. CDR3 length equals 17 residues. Germline CDR1 is GTSNPN and CDR2 is SVGIG (reference sequence). V lost 4 bases to trimming and J lost 8 bases; unmatched junction nucleotides: 13. CDR3 loop: CAWITTSGRAGGGELFF. The DNA for the CDR3 is TGTGCCTGGATTACAACTAGCGGGAGGGCAGGAGGAGGGGAGCTGTTTTTT.

This sequence joins TRBV5-1 and TRBJ2-1; 10 positions match TRBD2. Germline trimming cut 4 bases from V and 0 bases from J; bases unmatched to any gene: 16. The CDR3 totals 20 residues. Germline V gene sequence: CDR1 SGHRS, CDR2 YFSETQ. CDR3 DNA: TGCGCCAGCAGCCTACCGATAGCGGGAGGTCCCCCTAGCTCCTACAATGAGCAGTTCTTC. Amino acids: CASSLPIAGGPPSSYNEQFF.

The J gene is TRBJ2-7, the V gene TRBV18; 11 bases fit TRBD1. This CDR3 comprises 14 residues. V was clipped by 3 bases and J by 3 bases; unmatched bases: 1. Looked up from germline, CDR1 is KGHSH and CDR2 is LQKENI. Here the CDR3 DNA reads TGTGCCAGCTCACCGGGGACAGGGGGCTACGAGCAGTACTTC. Translated, it gives CASSPGTGGYEQYF.